Following are 18 T cell receptor beta chains from one sample sequenced in a study of control samples from healthy donors and cancer patients (TCRdb year 2020). The method was the immunoSEQ multiplex PCR assay. This immuneACCESS table, as held by TCRdb, lists in-frame sequences with V and J called but not all clones. Of the missing ones, under half trace to an unresolved V gene in checked studies; the others have no known cause. Recorded for this sample are around 110,000 clones; 93% of them occurred a single time. About 2.5% of the sample is held by the ten biggest clonotypes. Sequenced input: blood. These receptors came from a man in his thirties or forties in good health.

This rearrangement joins TRBV5-1 to TRBJ1-5, with D unresolved. Deletions cut 2 bases from V and 2 bases from J, with 20 bases between. The CDR3 covers 18 residues. Germline-derived CDR1 and CDR2 are SGHRS and YFSETQ. CDR3 sequence: CASSLGPTAMYGNQPQHF. The CDR3 DNA is TGCGCCAGCAGCTTAGGTCCAACAGCCATGTATGGCAATCAGCCCCAGCATTTT.

This rearrangement joins TRBV5-5 to TRBJ1-2; D uncertain. The germline V and J ends were trimmed by 0 bases and 2 bases, with 17 bases remaining between them. Germline values: CDR1 SGHKS, CDR2 YYEKEE (reference sequence). This CDR3 is built from 17 residues. The CDR3 sequence: CASSLVVLGIGNYGYTF. For the CDR3, the DNA is TGTGCCAGCAGCTTGGTCGTTTTGGGGATAGGGAACTATGGCTACACCTTC.

Here the CDR3 DNA reads TGTGCCAGCAGCCCCCACACGGGCGAAAAACTGTTTTTT. It encodes CASSPHTGEKLFF. The V and J genes are TRBV9 and TRBJ1-4; D call uncertain. There are 13 residues in the CDR3. The germline V gene encodes CDR1 SGDLS and CDR2 YYNGEE. V was pared by 4 bases and J by 8 bases, with 12 bases between.

This clone was seen more than once but under ten times. The chain links TRBV11-2 to TRBJ2-2; D not certain. V was shortened by 2 bases and J by 4 bases, with 8 bases between the two germline ends. This CDR3 is built from 14 residues. The V gene's germline CDR1 is SGHAT and CDR2 FQNNGV. The CDR3 sequence is CASSLITATGELFF. DNA of the CDR3: TGTGCCAGCAGCTTAATAACAGCCACCGGGGAGCTGTTTTTT.

The chain is built from TRBV7-3 and TRBJ2-2, with 8 bases identical to TRBD2. There are 20 residues in the CDR3. Germline V CDR1 and CDR2: SGHTA, FQGTGA. V trimming: 5 bases; J trimming: 2 bases; junction bases outside the gene matches: 19. The CDR3: CASSPLRAGGSPPNTGELFF. CDR3 DNA sequence: TGTGCCAGCAGCCCACTCAGGGCGGGGGGCTCCCCCCCTAACACCGGGGAGCTGTTTTTT.

This sequence joins TRBV5-1 and TRBJ2-1; 7 nucleotides agree with TRBD2. This CDR3 spans 17 amino acids. Losses at the gene ends were 1 base for V and 4 bases for J; bases not matched to a gene: 11. Germline values: CDR1 SGHRS, CDR2 YFSETQ. Written as DNA, the CDR3 is TGCGCCAGCAGCTTGATGGGTCGCGGGGGTGCTTACAATGAGCAGTTCTTC. It specifies CASSLMGRGGAYNEQFF.

This chain uses TRBV10-3 with TRBJ2-2; weak D call: TRBD1 (5 bases). The CDR3 extends over 14 amino acids. V dropped 5 bases and J dropped 6 bases, with 13 bases sitting between them. The germline CDR1 and CDR2 sequences are ENHRY and SYGVKD. The CDR3: CAISPLIGAGELFF. The DNA of the CDR3 is TGTGCCATCAGTCCTTTAATAGGGGCCGGGGAGCTGTTTTTT.

The CDR3 protein is CASSLHGGSYNEQFF. DNA of the CDR3: TGTGCCAGCAGTTTACATGGAGGCTCCTACAATGAGCAGTTCTTC. J is TRBJ2-1 and V is TRBV27, with a tentative D call TRBD2 (5 bases). There are 15 residues in the CDR3. Germline V gene sequence: CDR1 MNHEY, CDR2 SMNVEV (reference sequence). V was pared by 2 bases and J by 0 bases, with 8 bases between.

V and J are TRBV30 and TRBJ2-3; possible D gene TRBD1, 5 bases. There are 13 residues in the CDR3. The V end was cut by 2 bases, the J end by 1 base, with 7 bases between. Germline CDR1 and CDR2: GTSNPN and SVGIG (reference sequence). The CDR3 DNA is TGTGCCTGGAGTCAGGGCGGCACAGATACGCAGTATTTT. As protein: CAWSQGGTDTQYF.

This clone has a handful of counts. This rearrangement joins TRBV6-5 to TRBJ1-5; tentative D call: TRBD1 (5 bases). V gave up 5 bases and J gave up 0 bases, with 11 bases separating them. Germline CDR1 is MNHEY and CDR2 is SVGAGI. This CDR3 is built from 15 residues. The CDR3 reads CASSKVGLSNQPQHF. For the CDR3, the DNA is TGTGCCAGCAGTAAGGTGGGGCTTAGCAATCAGCCCCAGCATTTT.

The genes are TRBV25-1 and TRBJ2-4, with TRBD1 matching over 7 bases. Germline V gene sequence: CDR1 MGHDK, CDR2 SYGVNS. Trimming cost V 10 bases and J 7 bases; bases outside gene matches: 13. The CDR3 runs to 14 residues. CDR3 DNA: TGTGCCAACAGGGGTGGACAGGTCGAGAACATTCAGTACTTC. Protein sequence: CANRGGQVENIQYF.

In its sample, this clone was seen once. The rearrangement links TRBV29-1 to TRBJ1-1; no clear D. Germline V gene sequence: CDR1 SQVTM, CDR2 ANQGSEA. V shed 4 bases and J shed 1 base, with 7 bases lying between them. CDR3 length: 12 residues. The CDR3 region is CSVGRTNTEAFF. CDR3 nucleotides: TGCAGCGTTGGACGGACGAACACTGAAGCTTTCTTT.

The chain combines TRBV5-6 with TRBJ2-1; D is unclear. CDR1 and CDR2 (germline): SGHDT, YYEEEE. The CDR3 has 12 residues. The V gene lost 4 bases and the J gene lost 10 bases, with 12 bases spanning the gap. The CDR3 is CASSQLTPEQFF. The DNA for the CDR3 is TGTGCCAGCAGCCAGCTAACCCCCGAGCAGTTCTTC. The full variable domain, completed using reference TRBV5-6 and TRBJ2-1, is DAGVTQSPTHLIKTRGQQVTLRCSPKSGHDTVSWYQQALGQGPQFIFQYYEEEERQRGNFPDRFSGHQFPNYSSELNVNALLLGDSALYLCASSQLTPEQFFGPGTRLTVL.

In nucleotides, the CDR3 is TGTGCCATCAGGATGGCGGGGGGGGAGACCCAGTACTTC. Protein product: CAIRMAGGETQYF. The chain has TRBV10-3 and TRBJ2-5; 9 bases align to TRBD2. CDR1 and CDR2 from the germline V gene are ENHRY and SYGVKD. The junction had 4 bases not matched to a gene; V was cut back by 6 bases and J by 5 bases. CDR3 length: 13 amino acids.

The genes are TRBV5-1 and TRBJ1-1, with D hard to call. The CDR3 sequence is 15 residues long. V shed 0 bases and J shed 4 bases, with 13 bases lying between them. CDR1 SGHRS and CDR2 YFSETQ come from the germline V gene. The CDR3 loop reads CASSLDSGGVTEAFF. CDR3 in DNA: TGCGCCAGCAGCTTGGACAGTGGTGGTGTCACTGAAGCTTTCTTT.

V and J are TRBV5-1 and TRBJ1-1; D gene unclear. CDR1 and CDR2 (germline): SGHRS, YFSETQ. Trimming removed 4 bases at V and 4 bases at J, with 11 bases between. The length of the CDR3 is 13 residues. The CDR3 DNA follows: TGCGCCAGCAGCCTAGAGGGAGCCACTGAAGCTTTCTTT. Amino acid sequence: CASSLEGATEAFF.

The chain has TRBV19 and TRBJ2-5; 10 bases are shared with TRBD2. Germline CDR1 and CDR2: LNHDA and SQIVND (reference sequence). V lost 5 bases and J lost 7; bases outside the gene matches: 22. The CDR3 has 19 residues. This CDR3 is CASSSELWSGGALPGTQYF. The CDR3 region has the DNA TGTGCCAGTAGTTCAGAGTTGTGGAGCGGGGGGGCTCTTCCGGGGACCCAGTACTTC. Looking up the rest from reference TRBV19 and TRBJ2-5 gives the full variable domain: DGGITQSPKYLFRKEGQNVTLSCEQNLNHDAMYWYRQDPGQGLRLIYYSQIVNDFQKGDIAEGYSVSREKKESFPLTVTSAQKNPTAFYLCASSSELWSGGALPGTQYFGPGTRLLVL.

V usage is TRBV19 and J usage is TRBJ1-5, with 9 nucleotides matching TRBD1. Germline CDR1 is LNHDA and CDR2 is SQIVND (reference sequence). With 7 bases clipped from V and 3 bases from J, the junction kept 4 bases outside the gene matches. The CDR3 totals 14 residues. CDR3 sequence (DNA): TGTGCCAGTAACCGGGACAGGGACAATCAGCCCCAGCATTTT. Translation: CASNRDRDNQPQHF.